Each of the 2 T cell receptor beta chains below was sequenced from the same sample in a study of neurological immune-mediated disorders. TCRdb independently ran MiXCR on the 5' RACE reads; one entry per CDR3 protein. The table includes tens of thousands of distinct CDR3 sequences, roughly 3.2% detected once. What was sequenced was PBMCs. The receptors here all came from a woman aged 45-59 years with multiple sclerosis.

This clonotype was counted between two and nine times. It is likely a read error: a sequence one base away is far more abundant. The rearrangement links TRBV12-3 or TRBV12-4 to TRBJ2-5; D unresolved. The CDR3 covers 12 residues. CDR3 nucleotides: TGTGCCAGCAGCCCGAACCAAGAGAACCAGTACTTC. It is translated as CASSPNQENQYF.

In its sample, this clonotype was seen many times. The CDR3 coding sequence is TGTGCCATTCACCAGGGACAGAAGCCGCCGCCCCAGCATTTT. Translating it yields CAIHQGQKPPPQHF. The chain recombines TRBV5-7 with TRBJ1-5, with TRBD1 matching over 7 bases. TRBV5-7 is given ORF status, its function remaining uncertain. V shed 9 bases, J shed 9 bases, and the junction held 15 bases outside the gene matches. CDR3 length: 14 residues.